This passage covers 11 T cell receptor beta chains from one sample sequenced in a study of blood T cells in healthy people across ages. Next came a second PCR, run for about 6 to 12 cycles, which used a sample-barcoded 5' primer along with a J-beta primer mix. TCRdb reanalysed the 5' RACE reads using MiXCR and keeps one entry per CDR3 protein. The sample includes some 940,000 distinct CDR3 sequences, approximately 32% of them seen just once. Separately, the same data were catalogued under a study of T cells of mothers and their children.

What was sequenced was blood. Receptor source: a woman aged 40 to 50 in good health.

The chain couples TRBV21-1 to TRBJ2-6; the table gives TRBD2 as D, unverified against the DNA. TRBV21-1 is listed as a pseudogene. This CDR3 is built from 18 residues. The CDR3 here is CASSNSRRASSGANVLTF. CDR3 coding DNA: TGTGCCAGCAGCAATTCGCGCAGGGCCAGTTCTGGGGCCAACGTCCTGACTTTC.

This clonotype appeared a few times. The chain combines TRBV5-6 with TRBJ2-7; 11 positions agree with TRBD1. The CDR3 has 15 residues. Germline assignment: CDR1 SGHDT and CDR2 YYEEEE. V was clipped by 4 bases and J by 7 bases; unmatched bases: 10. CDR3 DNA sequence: TGTGCCAGCAGCATTACCGGGACAGGGGGTCGGGAGCAGTACTTC. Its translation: CASSITGTGGREQYF. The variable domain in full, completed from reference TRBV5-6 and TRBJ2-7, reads DAGVTQSPTHLIKTRGQQVTLRCSPKSGHDTVSWYQQALGQGPQFIFQYYEEEERQRGNFPDRFSGHQFPNYSSELNVNALLLGDSALYLCASSITGTGGREQYFGPGTRLTVT.

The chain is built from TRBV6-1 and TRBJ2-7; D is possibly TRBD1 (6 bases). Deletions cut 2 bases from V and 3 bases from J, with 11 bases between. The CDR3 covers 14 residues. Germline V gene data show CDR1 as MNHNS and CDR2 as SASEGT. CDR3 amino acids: CASSEYRANYEQYF. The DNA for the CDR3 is TGTGCCAGCAGTGAATACAGGGCCAACTACGAGCAGTACTTC.

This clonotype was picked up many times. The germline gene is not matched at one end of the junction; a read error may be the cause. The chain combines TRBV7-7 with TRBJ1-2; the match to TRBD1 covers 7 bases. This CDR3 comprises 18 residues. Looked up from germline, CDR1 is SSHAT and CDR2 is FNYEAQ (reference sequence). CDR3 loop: CASSLIFLGTAGIYGYTF. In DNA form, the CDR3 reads TGTGCTAGCAGCCTCATATTTCTTGGGACAGCCGGGATCTATGGCTACACCTTC.

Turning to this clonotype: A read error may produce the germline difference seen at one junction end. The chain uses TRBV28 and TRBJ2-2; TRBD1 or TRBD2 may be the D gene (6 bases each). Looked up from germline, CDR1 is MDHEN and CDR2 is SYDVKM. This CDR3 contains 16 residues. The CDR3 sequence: CASSFRGVRNTGELFF. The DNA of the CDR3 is TGTGCCAGCAGTTTTAGGGGGGTCCGGAACACCGGGGAACTGTTTTTT.

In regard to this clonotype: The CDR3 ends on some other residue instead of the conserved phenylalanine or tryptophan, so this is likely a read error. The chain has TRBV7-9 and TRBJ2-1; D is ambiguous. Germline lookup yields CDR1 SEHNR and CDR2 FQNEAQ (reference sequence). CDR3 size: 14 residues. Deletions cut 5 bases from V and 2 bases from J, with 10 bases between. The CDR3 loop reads CASSDRTPYNEQFL. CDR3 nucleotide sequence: TGTGCCAGCAGCGACCGGACCCCCTACAATGAGCAGTTCTTA.

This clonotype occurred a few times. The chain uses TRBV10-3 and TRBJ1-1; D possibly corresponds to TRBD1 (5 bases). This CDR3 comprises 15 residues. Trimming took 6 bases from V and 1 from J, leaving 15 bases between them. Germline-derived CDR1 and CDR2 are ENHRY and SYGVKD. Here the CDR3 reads CAIRGGLESNTEAFF. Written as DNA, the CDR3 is TGTGCCATCAGGGGGGGGTTGGAGTCGAACACTGAAGCTTTCTTT.

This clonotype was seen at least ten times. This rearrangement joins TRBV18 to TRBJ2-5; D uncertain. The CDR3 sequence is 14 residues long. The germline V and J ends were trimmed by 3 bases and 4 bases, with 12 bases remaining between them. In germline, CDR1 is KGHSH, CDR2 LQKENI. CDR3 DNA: TGTGCCAGCTCACCGGAGACAAAGGGAGAGACCCAGTACTTC. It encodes CASSPETKGETQYF.

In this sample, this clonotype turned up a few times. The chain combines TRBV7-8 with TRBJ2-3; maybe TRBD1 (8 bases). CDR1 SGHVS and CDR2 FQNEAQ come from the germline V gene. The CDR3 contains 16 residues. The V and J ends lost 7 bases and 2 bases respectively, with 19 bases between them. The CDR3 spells CASTRNRGGSTDTQYF. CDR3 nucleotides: TGTGCCAGCACGAGGAACAGGGGGGGCTCCACAGATACGCAGTATTTT.

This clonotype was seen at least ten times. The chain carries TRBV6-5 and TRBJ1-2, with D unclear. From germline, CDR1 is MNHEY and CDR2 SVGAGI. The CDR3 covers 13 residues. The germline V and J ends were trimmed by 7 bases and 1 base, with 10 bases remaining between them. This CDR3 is CASTVGINYGYTF. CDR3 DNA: TGTGCCAGCACTGTGGGCATTAACTATGGCTACACCTTC.

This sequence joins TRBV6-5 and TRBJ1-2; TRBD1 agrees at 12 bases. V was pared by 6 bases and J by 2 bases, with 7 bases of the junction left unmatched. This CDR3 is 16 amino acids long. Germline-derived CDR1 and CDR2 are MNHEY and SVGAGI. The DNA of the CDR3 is TGTGCCAGCAGGAACCGGGACAGGGGGCCGAACTATGGCTACACCTTC. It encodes CASRNRDRGPNYGYTF.